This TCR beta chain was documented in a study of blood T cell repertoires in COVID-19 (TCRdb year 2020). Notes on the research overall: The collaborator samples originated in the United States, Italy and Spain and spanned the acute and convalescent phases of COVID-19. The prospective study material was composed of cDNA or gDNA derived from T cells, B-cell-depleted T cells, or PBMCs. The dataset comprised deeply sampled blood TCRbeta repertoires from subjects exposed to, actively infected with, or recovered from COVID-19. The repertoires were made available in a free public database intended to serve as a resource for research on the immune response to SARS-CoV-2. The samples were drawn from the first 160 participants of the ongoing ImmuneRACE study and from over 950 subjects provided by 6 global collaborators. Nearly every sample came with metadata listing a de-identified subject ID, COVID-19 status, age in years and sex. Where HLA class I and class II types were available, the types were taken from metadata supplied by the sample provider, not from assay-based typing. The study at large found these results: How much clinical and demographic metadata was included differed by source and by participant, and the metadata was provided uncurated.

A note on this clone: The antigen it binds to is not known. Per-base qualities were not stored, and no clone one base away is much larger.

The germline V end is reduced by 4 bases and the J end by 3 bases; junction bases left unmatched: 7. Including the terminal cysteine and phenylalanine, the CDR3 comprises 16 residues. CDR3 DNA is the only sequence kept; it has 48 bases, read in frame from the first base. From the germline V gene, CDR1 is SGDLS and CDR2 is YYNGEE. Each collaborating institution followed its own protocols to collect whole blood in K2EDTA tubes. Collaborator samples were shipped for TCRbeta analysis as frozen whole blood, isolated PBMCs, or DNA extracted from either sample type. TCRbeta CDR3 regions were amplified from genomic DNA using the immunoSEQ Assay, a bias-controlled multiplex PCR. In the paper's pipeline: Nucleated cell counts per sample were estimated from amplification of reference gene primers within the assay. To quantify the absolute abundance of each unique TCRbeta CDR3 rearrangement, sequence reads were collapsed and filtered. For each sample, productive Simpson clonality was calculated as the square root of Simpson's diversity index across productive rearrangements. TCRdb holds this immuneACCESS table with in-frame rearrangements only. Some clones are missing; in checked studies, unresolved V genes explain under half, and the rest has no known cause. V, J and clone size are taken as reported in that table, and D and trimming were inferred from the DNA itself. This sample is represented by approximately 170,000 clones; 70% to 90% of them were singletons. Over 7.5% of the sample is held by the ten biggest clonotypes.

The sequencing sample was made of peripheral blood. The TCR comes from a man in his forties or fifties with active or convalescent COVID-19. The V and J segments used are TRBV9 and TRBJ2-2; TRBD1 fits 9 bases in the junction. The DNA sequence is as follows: TGTGCCAGCAGCCCCCGGGACAGGGAAGACACCGGGGAGCTGTTTTTT. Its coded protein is CASSPRDREDTGELFF. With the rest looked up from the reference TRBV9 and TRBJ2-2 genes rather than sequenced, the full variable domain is DSGVTQTPKHLITATGQRVTLRCSPRSGDLSVYWYQQSLDQGLQFLIQYYNGEERAKGNILERFSAQQFPDLHSELNLSSLELGDSALYFCASSPRDREDTGELFFGEGSRLTVL.